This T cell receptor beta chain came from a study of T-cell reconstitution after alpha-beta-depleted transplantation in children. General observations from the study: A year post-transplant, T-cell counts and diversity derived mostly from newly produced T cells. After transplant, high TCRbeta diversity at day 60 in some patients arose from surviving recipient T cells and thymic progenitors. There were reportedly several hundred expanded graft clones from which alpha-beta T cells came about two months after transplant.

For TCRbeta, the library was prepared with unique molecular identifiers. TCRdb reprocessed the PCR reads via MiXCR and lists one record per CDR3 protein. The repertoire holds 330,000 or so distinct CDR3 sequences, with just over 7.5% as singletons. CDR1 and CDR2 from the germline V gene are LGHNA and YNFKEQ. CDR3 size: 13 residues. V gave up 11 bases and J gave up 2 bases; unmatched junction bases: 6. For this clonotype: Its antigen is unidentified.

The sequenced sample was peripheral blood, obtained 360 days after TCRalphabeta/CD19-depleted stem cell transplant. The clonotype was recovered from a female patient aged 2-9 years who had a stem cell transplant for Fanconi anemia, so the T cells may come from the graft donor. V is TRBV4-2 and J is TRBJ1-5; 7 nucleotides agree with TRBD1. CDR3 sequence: CALRQGGNQPQHF. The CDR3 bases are TGTGCCCTACGGCAGGGGGGCAATCAGCCCCAGCATTTT.